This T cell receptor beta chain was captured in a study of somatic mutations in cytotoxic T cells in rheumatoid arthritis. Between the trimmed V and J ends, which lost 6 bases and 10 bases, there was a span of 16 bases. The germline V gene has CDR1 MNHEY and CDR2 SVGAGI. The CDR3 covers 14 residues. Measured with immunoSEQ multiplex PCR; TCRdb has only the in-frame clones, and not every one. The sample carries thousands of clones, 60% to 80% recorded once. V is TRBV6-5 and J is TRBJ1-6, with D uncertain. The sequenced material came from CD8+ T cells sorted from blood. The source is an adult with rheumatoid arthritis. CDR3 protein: CASSPPGDASPLHF. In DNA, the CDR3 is TGTGCCAGCAGCCCCCCGGGCGACGCATCACCCCTCCACTTT.